The 24 T cell receptor beta chains in this list originate from one sample, sequenced in a study of a mutant IDH1 vaccine in newly diagnosed glioma. No antigen is known for these receptors. Time point noted: week 47, end of study. Each vaccine dose was 300 ug of mutant IDH1 20-mer peptide, with topical imiquimod. The data were produced by immunoSEQ multiplex PCR, yet TCRdb's version contains in-frame clones alone and is incomplete. The table includes some 31,000 clones, roughly 84% detected once. The sequences come from PBMCs, collected from a glioma patient whose treatment included an IDH1 peptide vaccine. The receptors derive from a man aged 25 to 40 with glioma.

The rearrangement joins TRBV7-9 to TRBJ1-4, with 12 bases matching TRBD1. CDR1 is SEHNR, CDR2 FQNEAQ, per germline (reference sequence). Trimming removed 4 bases from V and 8 bases from J; junction bases left unmatched: 8. The CDR3 runs 16 residues. The CDR3 loop reads CASSSPGQGAGEKLFF. The DNA for the CDR3 is TGTGCCAGCAGCTCACCGGGACAGGGGGCAGGGGAAAAACTGTTTTTT.

The CDR3 spells CASSLATGGVYSPLHF. The CDR3 region has the DNA TGTGCCAGCAGCTTAGCGACAGGGGGCGTTTATTCACCCCTCCACTTT. V and J are TRBV7-8 and TRBJ1-6; 10 bases match TRBD1. In germline, CDR1 is SGHVS, CDR2 FQNEAQ. The V and J ends lost 0 bases and 8 bases, in that order; junction bases with no gene match: 4. The CDR3 sequence is 16 residues long.

The chain carries TRBV5-6 and TRBJ2-7; 7 nucleotides align to TRBD1. With 0 bases clipped from V and 5 bases from J, the junction kept 14 bases outside the gene matches. Germline V CDR1 and CDR2: SGHDT, YYEEEE. The CDR3 is made up of 17 amino acids. The CDR3 loop is CASSLAARRDSRDEQYF. Here the CDR3 DNA reads TGTGCCAGCAGCTTGGCCGCCCGCAGGGACAGCCGGGACGAGCAGTACTTC.

This chain connects TRBV19 to TRBJ1-2, with a weak D call TRBD1 (6 bases). The length of the CDR3 is 13 residues. Trimming stripped 7 bases from V and 2 bases from J, with 11 bases between. Germline loops: CDR1 LNHDA, CDR2 SQIVND (reference sequence). The CDR3, as DNA: TGTGCCAGTATCTCACAGGGCAACTATGGCTACACCTTC. This translates into CASISQGNYGYTF.

The rearrangement joins TRBV7-2 to TRBJ2-7; 9 bases match TRBD2. The CDR3 runs 17 residues. V dropped 2 bases and J dropped 1; count of bases not matched to a gene: 9. Germline V lookup: CDR1 SGHTA, CDR2 FQGNSA. The CDR3 region is CASSLPSSGAISYEQYF. DNA for the CDR3: TGTGCCAGCAGCTTACCATCTAGCGGGGCTATTTCCTACGAGCAGTACTTC.

The V call is TRBV13, the J call TRBJ2-4; D might be TRBD2 (5 bases). This CDR3 contains 15 residues. With 3 bases removed from V and 8 bases from J, the gap between germline ends came to 17 bases. The V gene's germline CDR1 is PRHDT and CDR2 FYEKMQ (reference sequence). This chain's CDR3 is CASSLARSGMDIQYF. The CDR3 DNA sequence: TGTGCCAGCAGCTTGGCCCGGAGCGGTATGGACATTCAGTACTTC.

This clone turned up a few times. V usage is TRBV2 and J usage is TRBJ1-4, with TRBD1 matching over 7 bases. After removal of 4 bases from V and 5 bases from J, the junction contained 10 bases not matched to a gene. This CDR3 spans 16 amino acids. Germline CDR1 and CDR2: SNHLY and FYNNEI. DNA of the CDR3: TGTGCCAGCAGTGGAGGAGAGGGGGCGAACAATGAAAAACTGTTTTTT. This codes for CASSGGEGANNEKLFF. Looking up the rest from reference TRBV2 and TRBJ1-4 gives the full variable domain: EPEVTQTPSHQVTQMGQEVILRCVPISNHLYFYWYRQILGQKVEFLVSFYNNEISEKSEIFDDQFSVERPDGSNFTLKIRSTKLEDSAMYFCASSGGEGANNEKLFFGSGTQLSVL.

The rearrangement links TRBV30 to TRBJ2-7; D perhaps matches TRBD2 (5 bases). V lost 0 bases and J 2 bases, leaving 17 bases between the germline ends. CDR3 length: 16 amino acids. Germline values: CDR1 GTSNPN, CDR2 SVGIG (reference sequence). In DNA form, the CDR3 reads TGTGCCTGGAGTGTATCCGGGGAGCGCCTCACCTACGAGCAGTACTTC. Amino acid sequence: CAWSVSGERLTYEQYF.

The chain is built from TRBV15 and TRBJ2-7, with unresolved D. Deletions cut 4 bases from V and 0 bases from J, with 7 bases between. This CDR3 is built from 13 residues. CDR1 and CDR2 (germline): LNHNV, YYDKDF (reference sequence). In nucleotides, the CDR3 is TGTGCCACCAGCATGGGCGGCTCCTACGAGCAGTACTTC. It is translated as CATSMGGSYEQYF.

The rearrangement joins TRBV7-6 to TRBJ2-1, with TRBD2 matching 11 bases. V lost 1 base, J lost 4 bases, and 9 bases stayed unmatched. The CDR3 covers 18 residues. Germline V CDR1 and CDR2: SGHVS, FNYEAQ. This CDR3 is CASSLGAALAGGYNEQFF. The DNA of the CDR3 is TGTGCCAGCAGCTTAGGTGCCGCGCTAGCGGGGGGTTACAATGAGCAGTTCTTC. Using reference TRBV7-6 and TRBJ2-1 for the parts outside the CDR3, the full variable domain is GAGVSQSPRYKVTKRGQDVALRCDPISGHVSLYWYRQALGQGPEFLTYFNYEAQQDKSGLPNDRFSAERPEGSISTLTIQRTEQRDSAMYRCASSLGAALAGGYNEQFFGPGTRLTVL.

This clone showed up just once. For the CDR3, the DNA is TGCAGCGTTACGGACGGTTTGAACACTGAAGCTTTCTTT. It specifies CSVTDGLNTEAFF. This sequence joins TRBV29-1 and TRBJ1-1; D is unresolved. This CDR3 has 13 residues. Germline CDR1 SQVTM, CDR2 ANQGSEA. Deletions cut 5 bases from V and 0 bases from J, with 10 bases between.

This clone has only one observation. The rearrangement joins TRBV30 to TRBJ2-7; a weak D match, TRBD1 (6 bases). V gave up 0 bases and J gave up 4 bases, with 7 bases separating them. Germline V CDR1 and CDR2: GTSNPN, SVGIG (reference sequence). This CDR3 contains 12 residues. CDR3 sequence reads: CAWSVQGYEQYF. The CDR3 region has the DNA TGTGCCTGGAGTGTACAGGGTTACGAGCAGTACTTC.

The rearrangement links TRBV19 to TRBJ1-5, with D perhaps TRBD1 (5 bases). V shed 5 bases and J shed 2 bases, with 13 bases lying between them. This CDR3 region has 15 residues. The germline V gene has CDR1 LNHDA and CDR2 SQIVND (reference sequence). For the CDR3, the DNA is TGTGCCAGTAGTGCGCTGGGACGGGGCAATCAGCCCCAGCATTTT. Protein: CASSALGRGNQPQHF. Full variable domain (rest looked up from reference TRBV19 and TRBJ1-5): DGGITQSPKYLFRKEGQNVTLSCEQNLNHDAMYWYRQDPGQGLRLIYYSQIVNDFQKGDIAEGYSVSREKKESFPLTVTSAQKNPTAFYLCASSALGRGNQPQHFGDGTRLSIL.

The J gene is TRBJ2-5, the V gene TRBV5-6, with TRBD2 matching 9 bases. CDR1 is SGHDT, CDR2 YYEEEE, per germline. The CDR3 totals 16 residues. V shed 7 bases, J shed 4 bases, and the junction held 14 bases outside the gene matches. The CDR3 sequence: CASQKGAGGVGETQYF. The CDR3 DNA is TGTGCCAGCCAAAAGGGGGCGGGAGGGGTAGGAGAGACCCAGTACTTC.

V and J are TRBV2 and TRBJ1-5; D call uncertain. The CDR3 consists of 13 residues. The germline V and J ends were trimmed by 1 base and 5 bases, with 6 bases remaining between them. Germline CDR1 SNHLY, CDR2 FYNNEI. This CDR3 reads CASSEGRHQPQHF. The DNA for the CDR3 is TGTGCCAGCAGTGAAGGCCGCCATCAGCCCCAGCATTTT.

V is TRBV7-8 and J is TRBJ2-5; no clear D. CDR1 and CDR2 from the germline V gene are SGHVS and FQNEAQ. There are 14 residues in the CDR3. Between the trimmed V and J ends, which lost 4 bases and 5 bases, there was a span of 14 bases. The CDR3: CASSSPEPRETQYF. The CDR3 coding sequence is TGTGCCAGCAGCTCCCCCGAGCCCCGGGAGACCCAGTACTTC.

The chain links TRBV30 to TRBJ1-5; D ambiguous. Germline loops: CDR1 GTSNPN, CDR2 SVGIG (reference sequence). The CDR3 has 15 residues. V was shortened by 2 bases and J by 0 bases, with 11 bases between the two germline ends. CDR3 coding DNA: TGTGCCTGGAGTCTAGGGCTGAATAGCAATCAGCCCCAGCATTTT. This translates into CAWSLGLNSNQPQHF.

The chain has TRBV11-2 and TRBJ1-2; D possibly corresponds to TRBD1 (6 bases). The CDR3 covers 15 residues. V lost 3 bases to trimming and J lost 2 bases, with 13 bases between them. Per germline, CDR1 SGHAT and CDR2 FQNNGV. The CDR3 here is CASSFLRTANYGYTF. CDR3 sequence (DNA): TGTGCCAGCAGCTTTCTTAGGACAGCGAACTATGGCTACACCTTC.

V and J are TRBV19 and TRBJ1-5; D perhaps matches TRBD1 (6 bases). The CDR3 sequence is 14 residues long. The germline V and J ends were trimmed by 8 bases and 6 bases, with 17 bases remaining between them. In germline, CDR1 is LNHDA, CDR2 SQIVND (reference sequence). The CDR3 reads CASDRGTRGQPQHF. The CDR3, as DNA: TGTGCCAGTGATAGGGGGACCCGAGGTCAGCCCCAGCATTTT.

CDR3 protein: CASSPTGALAGELFF. The CDR3 nucleotides read TGTGCCAGCAGCCCGACAGGGGCTCTTGCCGGGGAGCTGTTTTTT. This chain links TRBV5-6 with TRBJ2-2, with 8 bases aligning to TRBD1. Trimming removed 4 bases from V and 6 bases from J; junction bases left unmatched: 8. Germline V gene sequence: CDR1 SGHDT, CDR2 YYEEEE. The CDR3 covers 15 residues.

This clone was observed a single time. The chain employs TRBV10-2 and TRBJ2-3; D is ambiguous. From germline, CDR1 is WSHSY and CDR2 SAAADI. CDR3 size: 16 residues. Trimming pared 3 bases from V and 6 bases from J, leaving 19 bases between. CDR3 sequence reads: CASSERTQTIGDTQYF. The CDR3 DNA follows: TGCGCCAGCAGTGAACGGACCCAAACAATAGGTGATACGCAGTATTTT.

The J gene is TRBJ2-2, the V gene TRBV13; D perhaps matches TRBD1 (5 bases). V gave up 0 bases and J gave up 6 bases, with 14 bases separating them. The length of the CDR3 is 16 residues. From germline, CDR1 is PRHDT and CDR2 FYEKMQ (reference sequence). In nucleotides, the CDR3 is TGTGCCAGCAGCTTAGGGGAAGGGGTGTCAGCCGGGGAGCTGTTTTTT. It encodes CASSLGEGVSAGELFF.

The chain links TRBV4-3 to TRBJ1-2; 8 bases are shared with TRBD1. Per the germline V gene, CDR1 is LGHNA and CDR2 is YSLEER. The ends lost 0 bases at V and 5 bases at J; junction bases unmatched: 8. The CDR3 has 16 residues. CDR3 amino acids: CASSQDLGQVMYGYTF. In nucleotides, the CDR3 is TGCGCCAGCAGCCAAGACCTGGGACAGGTGATGTATGGCTACACCTTC.

This rearrangement joins TRBV5-4 to TRBJ2-1; D call uncertain. Deletions cut 2 bases from V and 4 bases from J, with 4 bases between. Germline loops: CDR1 SGHNT, CDR2 YYREEE (reference sequence). The CDR3 consists of 12 residues. The CDR3 loop reads CASSFTYNEQFF. The CDR3 nucleotides read TGTGCCAGCAGCTTCACGTACAATGAGCAGTTCTTC.